A single sample is the source of the 13 T cell receptor beta chains below, sequenced in a study of Graves' ophthalmopathy and Graves' hyperthyroidism. Amplification from RNA transcripts yielded the TCR beta CDR3 regions. Second-round multiplex PCR came after a first-round RT-PCR that employed HTBI primers. MiXCR, run by TCRdb on the multiplex PCR reads, gives a single entry per CDR3 protein. The table includes 340,000 or so distinct CDR3 sequences, roughly a sixth detected once. Sequenced material: peripheral blood. The receptors derive from an adult man with Graves' ophthalmopathy.

Many counts were recorded for this clonotype. V usage is TRBV2 and J usage is TRBJ2-7; tentatively, D is TRBD1 or TRBD2 (5 bases each). Germline V CDR1 and CDR2: SNHLY, FYNNEI. The CDR3 has 15 amino acids. Trimming took 7 bases from V and 0 from J, leaving 16 bases between them. In DNA form, the CDR3 reads TGTGCCAGCATAAGTATAGCAGGGAGCTCCTACGAGCAGTACTTC. It yields the protein CASISIAGSSYEQYF.

Ten or more counts support this clonotype. The chain is built from TRBV4-3 and TRBJ2-5; TRBD2 matches 11 bases. The CDR3 is made up of 15 amino acids. Germline lookup yields CDR1 LGHNA and CDR2 YSLEER. Trimming cost V 0 bases and J 6 bases; bases outside gene matches: 3. CDR3 protein: CASSQDRLAGQTQYF. For the CDR3, the DNA is TGCGCCAGCAGCCAAGATCGACTAGCGGGGCAGACCCAGTACTTC.

Regarding this clonotype: A read error is possible here, since a much larger clone lies one base away. The chain combines TRBV27 with TRBJ2-7; D may be TRBD2 (6 bases). The germline gives CDR1 MNHEY, CDR2 SMNVEV (reference sequence). CDR3 size: 16 residues. Trimming removed 2 bases from V and 3 bases from J, with 17 bases in between. The CDR3 region has the DNA TGTGCCAGCAGTTTAGGGGCCGGAGGGTGGGGCTACGAGCAGTACTTC. Protein: CASSLGAGGWGYEQYF.

V and J are TRBV12-3 or TRBV12-4 and TRBJ1-1; D ambiguous. Trimming left V 6 bases short and J 4 bases short, with 18 bases between. This CDR3 contains 15 residues. The CDR3 sequence: CASSPDSGRTTEAFF. The DNA for the CDR3 is TGTGCCAGCAGCCCCGATAGTGGGAGGACCACTGAAGCTTTCTTT.

This clonotype was recorded at least ten times. V and J are TRBV6-2 or TRBV6-3 and TRBJ2-7, with 7 positions matching TRBD2. CDR3 length equals 17 residues. V gave up 0 bases and J gave up 0 bases; unmatched junction bases: 8. The germline CDR1 and CDR2 sequences are MNHEY and SVGEGT. CDR3 nucleotides: TGTGCCAGCAGTTACTCGGTGAGGCGGGAGTTCTCCTACGAGCAGTACTTC. It codes for CASSYSVRREFSYEQYF.

At least ten counts were recorded for this clonotype. The chain joins TRBV9 to TRBJ2-5, with D maybe TRBD1 (5 bases). V dropped 0 bases and J dropped 4 bases, with 10 bases sitting between them. Germline V gene data show CDR1 as SGDLS and CDR2 as YYNGEE. The CDR3 extends over 14 amino acids. Here the CDR3 DNA reads TGTGCCAGCAGCGTAGAAGGGGCTACAGAGACCCAGTACTTC. Protein sequence: CASSVEGATETQYF.

This clonotype was detected many times. This sequence joins TRBV20-1 and TRBJ1-2, with TRBD1 matching over 7 bases. The CDR3 spans 13 residues. The V gene's germline CDR1 is DFQATT and CDR2 SNEGSKA (reference sequence). V lost 3 bases and J lost 4; bases outside the gene matches: 5. This chain's CDR3 is CSARRGLVYGYTF. CDR3 sequence (DNA): TGCAGTGCTAGGAGGGGGCTAGTCTATGGCTACACCTTC.

The table lists this clonotype with many counts. The rearrangement joins TRBV12-3 or TRBV12-4 to TRBJ2-5; tentative D call: TRBD2 (6 bases). This CDR3 comprises 14 residues. Trimming took off 4 bases at V and 4 bases at J, with 13 bases between the two ends. The CDR3 reads CASSSRLERETQYF. For the CDR3, the DNA is TGTGCCAGCAGTTCGAGACTAGAAAGAGAGACCCAGTACTTC.

This clonotype was observed at least ten times. The CDR3 region has the DNA TGTGCCAGCATGCGGGCCCCAAGAGATCAGCCCCAGCATTTT. Translating gives CASMRAPRDQPQHF. The chain employs TRBV6-1 and TRBJ1-5; D not certain. Germline CDR1 is MNHNS and CDR2 is SASEGT. This CDR3 is 14 amino acids long. V lost 7 bases and J 5 bases, leaving 15 bases between the germline ends.

This chain connects TRBV29-1 to TRBJ1-2, with D hard to call. Trimming cost V 0 bases and J 5 bases, with 7 bases left between them. Germline V gene sequence: CDR1 SQVTM, CDR2 ANQGSEA. This CDR3 contains 12 residues. The CDR3 loop reads CSVEDNNYGYTF. The DNA of the CDR3 is TGCAGCGTTGAAGACAACAATTATGGCTACACCTTC. Filled out from reference TRBV29-1 and TRBJ1-2, the complete variable domain reads SAVISQKPSRDICQRGTSLTIQCQVDSQVTMMFWYRQQPGQSLTLIATANQGSEATYESGFVIDKFPISRPNLTFSTLTVSNMSPEDSSIYLCSVEDNNYGYTFGSGTRLTVV.

This clonotype has a count of ten or more. This sequence joins TRBV12-3 or TRBV12-4 and TRBJ1-6; tentative D call: TRBD1 (5 bases). V lost 6 bases and J lost 7, with 13 bases in between. The CDR3 is 14 residues long. The CDR3 sequence is CASSRTGGNSPLHF. In DNA, the CDR3 is TGTGCCAGCAGCCGAACCGGGGGGAATTCACCCCTCCACTTT.

This clonotype was seen repeatedly, ten times or more. V and J are TRBV2 and TRBJ1-2; 9 nucleotides agree with TRBD1. The J segment lost 9 bases and the V segment lost 4 bases, leaving 3 bases of the junction unmatched. Germline V gene lookup returns CDR1 SNHLY and CDR2 FYNNEI. The CDR3 runs to 12 residues. CDR3 nucleotide sequence: TGTGCCAGCAGTGCGGACAGGGGTAGCTACACCTTC. Translating it yields CASSADRGSYTF.

This clonotype was counted a single time. This chain uses TRBV27 with TRBJ2-4; D ambiguous. The V end was cut by 4 bases, the J end by 0 bases, with 10 bases between. Per the germline V gene, CDR1 is MNHEY and CDR2 is SMNVEV (reference sequence). There are 15 residues in the CDR3. CDR3 in DNA: TGTGCCAGCAGTTCACTCGGATTAGCCAAAAACATTCAGTACTTC. This gives the protein CASSSLGLAKNIQYF.